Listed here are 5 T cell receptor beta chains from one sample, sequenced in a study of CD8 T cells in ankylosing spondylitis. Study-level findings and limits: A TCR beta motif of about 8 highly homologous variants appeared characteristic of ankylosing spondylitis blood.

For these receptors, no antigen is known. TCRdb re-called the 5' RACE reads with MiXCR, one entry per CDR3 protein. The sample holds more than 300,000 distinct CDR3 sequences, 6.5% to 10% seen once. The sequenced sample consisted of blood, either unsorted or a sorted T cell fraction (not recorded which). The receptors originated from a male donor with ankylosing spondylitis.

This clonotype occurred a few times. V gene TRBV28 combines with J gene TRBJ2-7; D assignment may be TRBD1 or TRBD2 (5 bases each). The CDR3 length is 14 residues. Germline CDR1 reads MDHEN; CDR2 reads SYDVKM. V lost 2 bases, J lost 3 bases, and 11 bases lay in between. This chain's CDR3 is CASSLAGTNYEQYF. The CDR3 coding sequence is TGTGCCAGCAGTTTAGCAGGGACGAACTACGAGCAGTACTTC.

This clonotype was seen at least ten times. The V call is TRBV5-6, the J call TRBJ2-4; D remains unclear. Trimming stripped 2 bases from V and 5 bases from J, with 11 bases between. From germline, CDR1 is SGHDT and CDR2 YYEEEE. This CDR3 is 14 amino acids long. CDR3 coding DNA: TGTGCCAGCAGCTTTACCGGGCTTCAAAACATTCAGTACTTC. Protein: CASSFTGLQNIQYF.

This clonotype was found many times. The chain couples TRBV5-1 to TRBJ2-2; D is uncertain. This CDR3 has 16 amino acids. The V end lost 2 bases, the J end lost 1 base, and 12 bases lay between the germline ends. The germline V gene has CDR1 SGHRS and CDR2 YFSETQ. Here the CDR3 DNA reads TGCGCCAGCAGCTTTTACTTCACCGTGAACACCGGGGAGCTGTTTTTT. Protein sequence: CASSFYFTVNTGELFF.

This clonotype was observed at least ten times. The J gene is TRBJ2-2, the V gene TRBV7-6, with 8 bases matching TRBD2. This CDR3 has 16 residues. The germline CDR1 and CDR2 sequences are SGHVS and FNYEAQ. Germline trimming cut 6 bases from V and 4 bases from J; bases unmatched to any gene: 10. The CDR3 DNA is TGTGCCAGCAGATCGGGCGCAGCGGGAGTCACCGGGGAGCTGTTTTTT. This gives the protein CASRSGAAGVTGELFF. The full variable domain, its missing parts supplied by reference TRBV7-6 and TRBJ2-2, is GAGVSQSPRYKVTKRGQDVALRCDPISGHVSLYWYRQALGQGPEFLTYFNYEAQQDKSGLPNDRFSAERPEGSISTLTIQRTEQRDSAMYRCASRSGAAGVTGELFFGEGSRLTVL.

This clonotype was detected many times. The CDR3 sequence is CASSPRMAGELFF. CDR3 bases: TGTGCCAGCAGCCCACGGATGGCCGGGGAGCTGTTTTTT. J is TRBJ2-2 and V is TRBV7-9; no firm D call. The germline V gene encodes CDR1 SEHNR and CDR2 FQNEAQ (reference sequence). The germline V and J ends were trimmed by 5 bases and 6 bases, with 10 bases remaining between them. The CDR3 has 13 amino acids.